Below are 14 T cell receptor beta chains sequenced from a single sample in a study of patients and donors after allogeneic stem cell transplantation. MiXCR, applied by TCRdb to the RT-PCR reads, yields one record per CDR3 protein. The sample records about 160,000 distinct CDR3 sequences, roughly 22% being singletons. Sequencing input: blood, either unsorted or a sorted T cell fraction (not recorded which). Source of these receptors: a human donor who was either an allogeneic HSCT recipient or a stem cell or donor lymphocyte infusion donor (not recorded which). It is not recorded whose cells these are; they may come from a transplant donor.

This sequence joins TRBV10-3 and TRBJ2-3; no clear D. CDR3 size: 15 residues. V shed 3 bases and J shed 0 bases, with 10 bases lying between them. Germline V gives CDR1 ENHRY, CDR2 SYGVKD. The CDR3 nucleotides read TGTGCCATCAGTGATAGGGTGGGGAGCACAGATACGCAGTATTTT. Its protein product is CAISDRVGSTDTQYF.

This clonotype showed up just a few times. This sequence joins TRBV12-3 or TRBV12-4 and TRBJ1-5, with 10 bases that match TRBD1. The CDR3 runs to 13 residues. After removal of 4 bases from V and 6 bases from J, the junction contained 0 bases not matched to a gene. CDR3 amino acids: CASSWTGGQPQHF. The CDR3 DNA is TGTGCCAGCAGTTGGACAGGGGGTCAGCCCCAGCATTTT.

The CDR3 DNA follows: TGCAGTGCTAGCCCTGCCGGGGCCCGAGGAGCTTTCTTT. It specifies CSASPAGARGAFF. The chain carries TRBV20-1 and TRBJ1-1, with D possibly matching TRBD1 (5 bases). The CDR3 is 13 amino acids. Deletions cut 3 bases from V and 10 bases from J, with 18 bases between. CDR1 DFQATT and CDR2 SNEGSKA come from the germline V gene (reference sequence).

Only one count was recorded for this clonotype. The rearrangement joins TRBV4-2 to TRBJ1-1, with D perhaps TRBD1 (5 bases). Looked up from germline, CDR1 is LGHNA and CDR2 is YNFKEQ. Trimming left V 0 bases short and J 7 bases short, with 9 bases between. This CDR3 is 13 amino acids long. The chain's CDR3 is CASSQDEGYEAFF. The CDR3 region has the DNA TGTGCCAGCAGCCAAGATGAGGGGTATGAAGCTTTCTTT.

This clonotype showed up just a few times. The CDR3 sequence is CASSNDLNTEAFF. The CDR3 nucleotides read TGTGCCAGCAGTAATGATCTGAACACTGAAGCTTTCTTT. The chain combines TRBV14 with TRBJ1-1; no reliable D call. V lost 6 bases to trimming and J lost 0 bases, with 8 bases between them. Germline loops: CDR1 SGHDN, CDR2 FVKESK. The CDR3 loop spans 13 amino acids.

CDR3 coding DNA: TGCGCCAGCAGCTTGGGGGACGCCCCGTTCTTC. Translated, it gives CASSLGDAPFF. V and J are TRBV5-1 and TRBJ2-1; D may match TRBD1 or TRBD2 (5 bases each). The CDR3 extends over 11 amino acids. The V end lost 0 bases, the J end lost 15 bases, and 10 bases lay between the germline ends. Germline CDR1 SGHRS, CDR2 YFSETQ.

The table lists this clonotype with a few counts. The gene calls are TRBV7-2 and TRBJ2-5, with no clear D. This CDR3 has 13 residues. Germline CDR1 is SGHTA and CDR2 is FQGNSA. V was pared by 2 bases and J by 5 bases, with 9 bases between. The CDR3: CASSLFRQETQYF. CDR3 sequence (DNA): TGTGCCAGCAGCTTATTTCGGCAGGAGACCCAGTACTTC.

The rearrangement uses TRBV20-1 and TRBJ2-3, with D unclear. The germline CDR1 and CDR2 sequences are DFQATT and SNEGSKA (reference sequence). The CDR3 has 13 amino acids. The V end lost 2 bases, the J end lost 5 bases, and 11 bases lay between the germline ends. DNA for the CDR3: TGCAGTGCTAGACTTAAAAACGAAGATACGCAGTATTTT. Translated, it gives CSARLKNEDTQYF.

There are many counts of this clonotype. The CDR3 DNA sequence: TGTGCCAGCAGTGACCGTCAGGTTTCCGATAATCAGCCCCAGCATTTT. This encodes CASSDRQVSDNQPQHF. The V and J genes are TRBV6-5 and TRBJ1-5; D not resolved. Germline values: CDR1 MNHEY, CDR2 SVGAGI. CDR3 length equals 16 residues. Trimming removed 5 bases from V and 4 bases from J, with 18 bases in between.

V is TRBV7-2 and J is TRBJ2-3; TRBD2 is a possible D gene (5 bases). CDR1 and CDR2 from the germline V gene are SGHTA and FQGNSA. This CDR3 is 12 amino acids long. V was pared by 5 bases and J by 5 bases, with 8 bases between. Here the CDR3 reads CASSALGDTQYF. CDR3 coding DNA: TGTGCCAGCAGCGCACTAGGAGATACGCAGTATTTT.

This clonotype showed up just a few times. Since no conserved phenylalanine or tryptophan closes the CDR3, a read error is the likely cause. The V gene is TRBV4-1, the J gene TRBJ2-5, with D unresolved. This CDR3 comprises 13 residues. Trimming shortened V by 1 base and J by 4 bases, and 7 bases separated the two germline ends. Germline values: CDR1 MGHRA, CDR2 YSYEKL. The CDR3: CASSQVSRETQYS. DNA of the CDR3: TGCGCCAGCAGCCAAGTGAGCAGAGAGACCCAGTACTCC.

This clonotype was seen ten or more times. This sequence joins TRBV21-1 and TRBJ1-1; the table names TRBD1, a call not compared with the DNA. TRBV21-1 counts as a pseudogene. The CDR3 sequence is 17 residues long. DNA of the CDR3: TGTGCCAGCAGCTTCCGGGACAGGGGTAGGGTGAACACTGAAGCTTTCTTT. It yields the protein CASSFRDRGRVNTEAFF.

At least ten counts were recorded for this clonotype. This rearrangement joins TRBV25-1 to TRBJ1-1; unclear D gene. The ends were cut back, 5 bases at V and 0 bases at J, with 7 bases in the middle. Looked up from germline, CDR1 is MGHDK and CDR2 is SYGVNS. The CDR3 contains 13 residues. In DNA, the CDR3 is TGTGCCAGCAGTCGACGGGTGAACACTGAAGCTTTCTTT. Residues: CASSRRVNTEAFF.

A single count supports this clonotype. The rearrangement uses TRBV3-1 and TRBJ1-3; D gene ambiguous. CDR1 and CDR2 from the germline V gene are LGHDT and YNNKEL (reference sequence). The CDR3 is 15 amino acids. V lost 0 bases and J lost 7, with 13 bases in between. CDR3 sequence reads: CASSQEGPNRNTIYF. DNA of the CDR3: TGTGCCAGCAGCCAAGAAGGCCCGAATCGGAACACCATATATTTT.